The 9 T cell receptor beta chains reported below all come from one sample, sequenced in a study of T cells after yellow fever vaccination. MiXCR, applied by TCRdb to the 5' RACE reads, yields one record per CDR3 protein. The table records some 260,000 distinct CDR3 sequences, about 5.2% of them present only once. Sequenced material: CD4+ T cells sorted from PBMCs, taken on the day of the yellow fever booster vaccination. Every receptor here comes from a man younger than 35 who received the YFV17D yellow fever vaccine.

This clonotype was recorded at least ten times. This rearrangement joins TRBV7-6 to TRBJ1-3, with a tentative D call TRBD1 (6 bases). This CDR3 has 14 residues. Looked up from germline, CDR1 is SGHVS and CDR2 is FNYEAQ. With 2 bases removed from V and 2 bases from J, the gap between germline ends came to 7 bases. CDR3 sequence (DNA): TGTGCCAGCAGCTTACAGGGGACTGGAAACACCATATATTTT. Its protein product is CASSLQGTGNTIYF.

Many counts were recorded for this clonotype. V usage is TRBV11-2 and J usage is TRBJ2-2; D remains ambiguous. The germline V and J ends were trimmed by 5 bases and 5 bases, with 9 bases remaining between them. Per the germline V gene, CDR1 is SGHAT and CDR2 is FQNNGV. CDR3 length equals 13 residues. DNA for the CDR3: TGTGCCAGCAGCCCCCGGCTTACCGGGGAGCTGTTTTTT. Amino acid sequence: CASSPRLTGELFF.

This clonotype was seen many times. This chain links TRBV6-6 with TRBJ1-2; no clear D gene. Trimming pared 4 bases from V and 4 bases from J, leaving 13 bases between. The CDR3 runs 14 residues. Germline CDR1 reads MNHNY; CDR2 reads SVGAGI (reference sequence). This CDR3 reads CASSSRMGSYGYTF. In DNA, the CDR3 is TGTGCCAGCAGTTCACGAATGGGGAGCTATGGCTACACCTTC.

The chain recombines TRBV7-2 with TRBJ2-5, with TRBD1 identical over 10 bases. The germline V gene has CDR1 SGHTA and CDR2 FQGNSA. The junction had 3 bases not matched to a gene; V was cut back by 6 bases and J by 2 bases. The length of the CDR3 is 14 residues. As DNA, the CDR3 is TGTGCCAGCAGAAGGGGACAGGGGCAAGAGACCCAGTACTTC. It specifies CASRRGQGQETQYF. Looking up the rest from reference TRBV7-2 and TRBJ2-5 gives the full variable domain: GAGVSQSPSNKVTEKGKDVELRCDPISGHTALYWYRQSLGQGLEFLIYFQGNSAPDKSGLPSDRFSAERTGGSVSTLTIQRTQQEDSAVYLCASRRGQGQETQYFGPGTRLLVL.

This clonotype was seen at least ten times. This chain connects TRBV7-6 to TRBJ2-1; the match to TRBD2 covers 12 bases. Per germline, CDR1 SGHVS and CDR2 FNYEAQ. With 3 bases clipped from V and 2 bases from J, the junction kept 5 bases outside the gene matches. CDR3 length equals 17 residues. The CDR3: CASSFRLAGATYNEQFF. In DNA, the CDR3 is TGTGCCAGCAGCTTTAGACTAGCGGGGGCAACCTACAATGAGCAGTTCTTC.

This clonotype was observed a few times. CDR3 loop: CASSSTGRADTQYF. The CDR3 coding sequence is TGTGCCAGCAGCTCGACAGGGCGCGCAGATACGCAGTATTTT. The rearrangement uses TRBV7-7 and TRBJ2-3; TRBD1 aligns across 7 bases. The CDR3 length is 14 residues. Unmatched junction bases numbered 5, after V lost 4 bases and J lost 4 bases. The germline CDR1 and CDR2 sequences are SSHAT and FNYEAQ (reference sequence).

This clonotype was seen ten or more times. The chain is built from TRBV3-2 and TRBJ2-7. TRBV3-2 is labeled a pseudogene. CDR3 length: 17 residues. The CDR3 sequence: CASSSQRVANASYEQYV. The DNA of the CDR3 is TGTGCCAGCAGCTCACAACGAGTCGCAAACGCCTCCTACGAGCAGTACGTC.

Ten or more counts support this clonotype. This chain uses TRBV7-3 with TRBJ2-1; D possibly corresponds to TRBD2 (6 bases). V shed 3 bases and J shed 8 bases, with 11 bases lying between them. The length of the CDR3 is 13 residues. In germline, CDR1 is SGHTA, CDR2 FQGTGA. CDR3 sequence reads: CASSLGGDDEQFF. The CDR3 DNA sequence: TGTGCCAGCAGCTTGGGGGGAGATGATGAGCAGTTCTTC. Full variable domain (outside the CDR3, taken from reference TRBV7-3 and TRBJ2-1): GAGVSQTPSNKVTEKGKYVELRCDPISGHTALYWYRQSLGQGPEFLIYFQGTGAADDSGLPNDRFFAVRPEGSVSTLKIQRTERGDSAVYLCASSLGGDDEQFFGPGTRLTVL.

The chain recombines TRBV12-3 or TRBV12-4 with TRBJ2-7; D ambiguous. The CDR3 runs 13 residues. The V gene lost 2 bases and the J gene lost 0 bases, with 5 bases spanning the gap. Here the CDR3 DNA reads TGTGCCAGCAGTTTATCGGACTCCTACGAGCAGTACGTC. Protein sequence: CASSLSDSYEQYV.